The present TCR beta chain was sequenced within a study of graft-versus-host responses after intestinal transplantation. Study information: Recipients underwent multivisceral, liver-intestinal, or isolated intestinal transplants. Anti-thymocyte globulin induction was given to all recipients, followed by tacrolimus and steroids for roughly 3 years. Study-wide results and limits: Within allografts, high graft-versus-host to host-versus-graft clonal ratios were seen among patients with graft-donor T cell macrochimerism.

With respect to this clone: Its antigen is currently unknown.

Using immunoSEQ multiplex PCR, the repertoire was profiled, and TCRdb retains in-frame clones only, with some absent. The table has 130,000 to 150,000 clones, over 90% seen once; the top ten hold roughly 0.19%. Sequences were derived from unstimulated CD4+ T cells sorted from spleen or lymph node cells, sampled before intestinal transplant. The clonotype originates from a human donor who received an intestinal transplant.

The CDR3 DNA reads as TGTGCCAGCAGTGAAGCGAAGGGCGGTGGCTACACCTTC. It translates to CASSEAKGGGYTF. The chain links TRBV2 to TRBJ1-2, with D uncertain. The germline V gene has CDR1 SNHLY and CDR2 FYNNEI. With 0 bases removed from V and 7 bases from J, the gap between germline ends came to 9 bases. The CDR3 is 13 amino acids.